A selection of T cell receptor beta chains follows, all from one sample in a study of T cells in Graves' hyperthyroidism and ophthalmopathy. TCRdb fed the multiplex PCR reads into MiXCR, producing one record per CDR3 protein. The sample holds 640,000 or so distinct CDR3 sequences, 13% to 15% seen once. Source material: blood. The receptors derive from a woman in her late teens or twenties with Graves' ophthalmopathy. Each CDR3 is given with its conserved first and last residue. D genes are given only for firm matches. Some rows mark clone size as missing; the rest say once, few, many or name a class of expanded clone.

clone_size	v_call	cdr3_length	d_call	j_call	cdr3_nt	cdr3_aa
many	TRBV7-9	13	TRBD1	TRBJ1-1	TGTGCCAGCGCCGGGACAGGGAACACTGAAGCTTTCTTT	CASAGTGNTEAFF
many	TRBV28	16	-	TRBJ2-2	TGTGCCAGCAGTTTATGGACAGGTTACTTCCCCGGGGAGCTGTTTTTT	CASSLWTGYFPGELFF
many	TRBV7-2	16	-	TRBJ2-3	TGTGCCAGCAGCTTAGTTTACGGAGCCGGGTCAGATACGCAGTATTTT	CASSLVYGAGSDTQYF
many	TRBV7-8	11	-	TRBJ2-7	TGTGCCAGCAGCTTAAGGGCGGAGCAGTACTTC	CASSLRAEQYF
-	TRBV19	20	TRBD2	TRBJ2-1	TGTGCCAGTAGAAAGGGGCGGGGACAGCGGGAGGGCCGGAAAAACAATGAGCAGTTCTTC	CASRKGRGQREGRKNNEQFF
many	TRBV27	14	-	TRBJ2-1	TGTGCCAGCAGTTTGAGGGGGAGCTCGCATGAGCAGTTCTTC	CASSLRGSSHEQFF
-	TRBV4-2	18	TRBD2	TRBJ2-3	TGTGCCAGCAGCCAAGAGGGACTAGCGGGAGGGCCAACAGATACGCAGTATTTT	CASSQEGLAGGPTDTQYF
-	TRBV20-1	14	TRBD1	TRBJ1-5	TGCAGTGCTAGAGCCGACAGGGGCAATCAGCCCCAGCATTTT	CSARADRGNQPQHF
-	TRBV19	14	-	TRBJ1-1	TGTGCCAGTAGTATAGGGGCACAGGCTGGTGAAGCTTTCTTT	CASSIGAQAGEAFF
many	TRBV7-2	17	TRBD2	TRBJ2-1	TGTGCCAGCAGCTTGACTAGCGGGAGAGGGAAGGGCAATGAGCAGTTCTTC	CASSLTSGRGKGNEQFF
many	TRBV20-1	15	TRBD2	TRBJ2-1	TGCAGTGCCGTAGACGGCGGGAGCTCCTACAATGAGCAGTTCTTC	CSAVDGGSSYNEQFF
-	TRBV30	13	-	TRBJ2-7	TGTGCCTGGAAAGGGCAGGGACTCTACGAGCAGTACTTC	CAWKGQGLYEQYF
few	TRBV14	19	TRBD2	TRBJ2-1	TGTGCCAGCAGCCACCACCCGGGACTAGCGGGAGGACTCTACAATGAGCAGTTCTTC	CASSHHPGLAGGLYNEQFF
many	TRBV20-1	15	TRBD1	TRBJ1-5	TGCAGTGCTCAGGAATGGACAGGGAGCAATCAGCCCCAGCATTTT	CSAQEWTGSNQPQHF
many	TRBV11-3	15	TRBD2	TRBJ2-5	TGTGCCAGCAGCTTGGAACTAGCGGCAGCGCGAGAGTCGAACTTC	CASSLELAAARESNF
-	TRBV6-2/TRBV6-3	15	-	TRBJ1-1	TGTGCCAGCAGTTACTCGATGAAGGAGAACACTGAAGCTTTCTTT	CASSYSMKENTEAFF
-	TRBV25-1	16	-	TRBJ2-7	TGTGCCAGCAGTGAATTGTGGGGTCCCCCCCCCTACGAGCAGTACTTC	CASSELWGPPPYEQYF
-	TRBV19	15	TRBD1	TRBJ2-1	TGTGCCAGTAGGAATCCCCGGACAGGGGAGAATGAGCAGTTCTTC	CASRNPRTGENEQFF
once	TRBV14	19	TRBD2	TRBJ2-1	TGTGCCAGCAGCCAATACCGGCGGGGGGGAACCACCTCCTACAATGAGCAGTTCTTC	CASSQYRRGGTTSYNEQFF
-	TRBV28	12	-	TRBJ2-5	TGTGCCAGCCTGGCGGGCGGTGAGACCCAGTACTTC	CASLAGGETQYF
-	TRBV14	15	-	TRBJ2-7	TGTGCCAGCAGCCAAGGGACTTGGAATTCCTACGAGCAGTACTTC	CASSQGTWNSYEQYF
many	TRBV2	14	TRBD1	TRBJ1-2	TGTGCCAGCAGCCGGGACAGGGCTAACTATGGCTACACCTTC	CASSRDRANYGYTF
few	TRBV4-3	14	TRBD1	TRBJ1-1	TGCGCCAGCAGCCATCAGACAGGGTTGGTGAGGGCTTTCTTT	CASSHQTGLVRAFF
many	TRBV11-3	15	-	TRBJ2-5	TGTGCCAGCAGCTTAGGAGTCGGTCACCAAGAGACCCAGTACTTC	CASSLGVGHQETQYF
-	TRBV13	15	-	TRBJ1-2	TGTGCCAGCAGCTTGTCGGTTAGACAGCCTTATGGCTACACCTTC	CASSLSVRQPYGYTF
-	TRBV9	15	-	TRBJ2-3	TGTGCCAGCAGCCAGACGACTAGAGGCACAGATACGCAGTATTTT	CASSQTTRGTDTQYF
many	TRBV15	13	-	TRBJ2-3	TGTGCCACCAGTCAGGACCCCACAGATACGCAGTATTTT	CATSQDPTDTQYF
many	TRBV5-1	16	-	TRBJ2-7	TGCGCCAGCAGCCCACACCCGGGACGGCTAGCCTACGAGCAGTACTTC	CASSPHPGRLAYEQYF
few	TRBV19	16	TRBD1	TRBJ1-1	TGTGCCAGTAGTTGGCCTGAGGGGGCCCTGAACACTGAAGCTTTCTTT	CASSWPEGALNTEAFF
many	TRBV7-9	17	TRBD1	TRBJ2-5	TGTGCCAGCAGCAACCGGGACAGGGCACCTTGGGAGGAGACCCAGTACTTC	CASSNRDRAPWEETQYF
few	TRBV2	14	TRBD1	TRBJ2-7	TGTGCCAGCAAGGGACAGGGAATTTCCTACGAGCAGTACTTC	CASKGQGISYEQYF
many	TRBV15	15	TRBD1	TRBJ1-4	TGTGCCACCAGCAGAGCAAGGGGGCGCAAGGAAAAACTGTTTTTT	CATSRARGRKEKLFF
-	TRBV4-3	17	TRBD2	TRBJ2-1	TGCGCCAGCAGCCAAGATGTGGTAGCGGGAGGGCCCGATGAGCAGTTCTTC	CASSQDVVAGGPDEQFF
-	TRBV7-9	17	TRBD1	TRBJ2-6	TGTGCCAGCAGCTTAGAAGGAGGCAGGGGGCGAGCCAACGTCCTGACTTTC	CASSLEGGRGRANVLTF
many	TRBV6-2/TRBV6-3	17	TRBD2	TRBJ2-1	TGTGCCAGCAGTTACTATAGCGGCGGGGGCTCCTACAATGAGCAGTTCTTC	CASSYYSGGGSYNEQFF
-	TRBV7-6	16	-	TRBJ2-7	TGTGCCAGCAGCCCTCTCCGGGACTCAGACGTGAACGAGCAGTACTTC	CASSPLRDSDVNEQYF
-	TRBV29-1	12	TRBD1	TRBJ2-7	TGCAGCACCCGGGACAGGGCCTACGAGCAGTACTTC	CSTRDRAYEQYF
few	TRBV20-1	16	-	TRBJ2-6	TGCAGTGCTATTCGTCGCCAGGGGTCTGGGGCCAACGTCCTGACTTTC	CSAIRRQGSGANVLTF
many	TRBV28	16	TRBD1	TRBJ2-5	TGTGCCAGCAGTTTTTTCGGGACAGGGGCTCAAGAGACCCAGTACTTC	CASSFFGTGAQETQYF
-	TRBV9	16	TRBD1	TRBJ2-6	TGTGCCAGCAGCGCGACAGGGTCCTCTGGGGCCAACGTCCTGACTTTC	CASSATGSSGANVLTF
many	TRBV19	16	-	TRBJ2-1	TGTGCCAGTAGTATAGACCGTGTGGGGCCCTACAATGAGCAGTTCTTC	CASSIDRVGPYNEQFF
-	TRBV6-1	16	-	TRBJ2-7	TGTGCCAGCAGTCGTGATGAGGGGCCCCTCCCTTACGAGCAGTACTTC	CASSRDEGPLPYEQYF
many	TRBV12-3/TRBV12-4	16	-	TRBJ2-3	TGTGCCAGCAGTTTAAGGGGACTGGGTGACACAGATACGCAGTATTTT	CASSLRGLGDTDTQYF
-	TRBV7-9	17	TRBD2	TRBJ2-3	TGTGCCAGCAGCCACCCTAGACTAGCGGGAAGAACAGATACGCAGTATTTT	CASSHPRLAGRTDTQYF
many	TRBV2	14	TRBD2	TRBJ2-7	TGTGCCAGCAGGGGACTAGCGTGGGGTGACGAGCAGTACTTC	CASRGLAWGDEQYF
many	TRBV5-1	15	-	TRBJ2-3	TGCGCCAGCAGCACCGGCCTACCCCGCACAGATACGCAGTATTTT	CASSTGLPRTDTQYF
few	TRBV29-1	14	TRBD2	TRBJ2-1	TGCAGCGGTGTAGCGGGAGAGGCCTACAATGAGCAGTTCTTC	CSGVAGEAYNEQFF
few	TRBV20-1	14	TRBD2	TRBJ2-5	TGCAGTGCCGGCCGGACTAGCGGGAAAGAGACCCAGTACTTC	CSAGRTSGKETQYF
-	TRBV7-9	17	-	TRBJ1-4	TGTGCCAGCAGCTACCCGGGTGGTTCTGCAACTAATGAAAAACTGTTTTTT	CASSYPGGSATNEKLFF
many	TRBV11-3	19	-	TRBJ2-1	TGTGCCAGCAGACAATGGGATATGGGTATGTCAGGCTGGGAAAATGAGCAGTTCTTC	CASRQWDMGMSGWENEQFF